This TCR beta chain was captured by sequencing in a study of beta chain features in type 1 diabetes. Overall study: Examination spanned around 110 million sorted cells from all samples. Study-wide points: Insertions were fewer and deletions more numerous at VDJ junctions in type 1 diabetes patients.

Sorting based on CD45RO/CCR7/CD25/CD127/CD95/CD27 separated CD4+ naive, central memory, regulatory and stem cell-like memory cells. In the case of this clone: The antigen is undetermined.

Expressed TCRB transcripts were sequenced because the entire RNA isolate underwent reverse transcription. The protocol was immunoSEQ multiplex PCR, while the TCRdb copy is restricted to in-frame clones and leaves out a portion. The sample lists about 220,000 clones, 9.5% to 13% occurring once. V was cut by 3 bases and J by 5 bases, with 5 bases left in between. This CDR3 contains 12 residues. Germline CDR1 reads SEHNR; CDR2 reads FQNEAQ (reference sequence). The clonotype was recovered from a man between 18 and 35 years old in good health. The chain uses TRBV7-9 and TRBJ1-5; D ambiguous. The sample was central memory CD4+ T cells from blood. CDR3 in DNA: TGTGCCAGCAGCTTTCCTGATCAGCCCCAGCATTTT. This sequence encodes CASSFPDQPQHF.